This passage covers 6 T cell receptor beta chains from one sample sequenced in a study of cytomegalovirus exposure and HLA in healthy donors. PCR used 60 Vbeta primers and 13 Jbeta primers. Some clones are missing from TCRdb's copy, which holds only in-frame ones; the method was immunoSEQ multiplex PCR. This sample has roughly 100,000 clones; roughly three quarters occur once, and the top ten carry 8% to 10%. Sequenced material: PBMCs. These receptors all come from a male donor in good health and CMV-seropositive.

In its sample, this clone was seen once. The rearrangement uses TRBV14 and TRBJ1-2; unclear D gene. The V end lost 3 bases, the J end lost 2 bases, and 13 bases lay between the germline ends. CDR3 size: 15 residues. In germline, CDR1 is SGHDN, CDR2 FVKESK. The DNA of the CDR3 is TGTGCCAGCAGCCAGGATCTGGGGAGGAACTATGGCTACACCTTC. This codes for CASSQDLGRNYGYTF.

The V gene is TRBV7-2, the J gene TRBJ1-5, with a possible D match to TRBD1 (5 bases). CDR3 size: 15 residues. With 2 bases removed from V and 3 bases from J, the gap between germline ends came to 11 bases. CDR1 SGHTA and CDR2 FQGNSA come from the germline V gene. CDR3 nucleotide sequence: TGTGCCAGCAGCTTAAAAACAGGCGACAATCAGCCCCAGCATTTT. Its protein is CASSLKTGDNQPQHF.

The chain joins TRBV5-1 to TRBJ2-1; 15 positions match TRBD2. CDR3 size: 18 residues. The J segment lost 6 bases and the V segment lost 3 bases, leaving 10 bases of the junction unmatched. The germline V gene has CDR1 SGHRS and CDR2 YFSETQ. CDR3 sequence (DNA): TGCGCCAGCAGCTCCTGGACTAGCGGGAGGGCGGGGGGCAATGAGCAGTTCTTC. Amino acid sequence: CASSSWTSGRAGGNEQFF.

This clone was found a few times. This chain uses TRBV5-6 with TRBJ2-6; no clear D gene. This CDR3 is built from 16 residues. Trimming left V 0 bases short and J 0 bases short, with 7 bases between. CDR1 and CDR2 (germline): SGHDT, YYEEEE. The CDR3 DNA is TGTGCCAGCAGCTTGGAACAGAGCTCTGGGGCCAACGTCCTGACTTTC. Protein: CASSLEQSSGANVLTF.

This chain joins TRBV7-6 and TRBJ2-7; 12 bases map to TRBD1. The CDR3 is made up of 15 amino acids. V lost 5 bases, J lost 4 bases, and 6 bases stayed unmatched. Germline V gives CDR1 SGHVS, CDR2 FNYEAQ. The CDR3 DNA follows: TGTGCCAGCAGCCGCGGGACAGGGGGCTTATACGAGCAGTACTTC. It encodes CASSRGTGGLYEQYF. The entire variable domain, with the rest obtained from reference TRBV7-6 and TRBJ2-7, is as follows: GAGVSQSPRYKVTKRGQDVALRCDPISGHVSLYWYRQALGQGPEFLTYFNYEAQQDKSGLPNDRFSAERPEGSISTLTIQRTEQRDSAMYRCASSRGTGGLYEQYFGPGTRLTVT.

This chain connects TRBV10-3 to TRBJ2-7; the match to TRBD2 covers 10 bases. The germline V gene encodes CDR1 ENHRY and CDR2 SYGVKD. The CDR3 is made up of 14 amino acids. Unmatched junction bases numbered 7, after V lost 8 bases and J lost 3 bases. The CDR3, as DNA: TGTGCCATCGGGTCTAGCGGGGGCCTCTACGAGCAGTACTTC. It is translated as CAIGSSGGLYEQYF.